The 24 T cell receptor beta chains below were found in one sample sequenced in a study of T cells in Graves' hyperthyroidism and ophthalmopathy. RNA transcripts gave rise to amplified TCR beta CDR3 regions. HTBI primers drove first-round RT-PCR of the TCR CDR3. MiXCR was run by TCRdb on the multiplex PCR reads, yielding one entry per CDR3 protein. The repertoire holds more than 550,000 distinct CDR3 sequences, over 15% seen once, with roughly a sixth in the top ten. The sample consisted of blood. Receptors were obtained from a woman in her fifties or sixties with Graves' hyperthyroidism that later progressed to Graves' ophthalmopathy.

This clonotype was counted at least ten times. V gene TRBV7-2 combines with J gene TRBJ1-2; 8 nucleotides agree with TRBD1. The CDR3 totals 18 residues. Per germline, CDR1 SGHTA and CDR2 FQGNSA. V shed 4 bases and J 4 bases; nucleotides not matched to a gene: 17. CDR3 DNA sequence: TGTGCCAGCAGCTCGAGAGGGTCAGGGGGCTCAAGTCTCTATGGCTACACCTTC. Its translation is CASSSRGSGGSSLYGYTF.

The sample holds a few counts of this clonotype. The chain recombines TRBV19 with TRBJ2-2; D is ambiguous. Trimming shortened V by 3 bases and J by 3 bases, and 5 bases separated the two germline ends. Germline assignment: CDR1 LNHDA and CDR2 SQIVND (reference sequence). The CDR3 runs to 13 residues. As DNA, the CDR3 is TGTGCCAGTAGTATGGCGGACACCGGGGAGCTGTTTTTT. This sequence encodes CASSMADTGELFF.

As for this clonotype: A much larger clonotype is one base distant, so this may be a read error. The chain employs TRBV12-3 or TRBV12-4 and TRBJ1-1; D is uncertain. V lost 10 bases and J lost 7, with 13 bases in between. There are 11 residues in the CDR3. CDR3 protein: CAITIEVEAFF. The CDR3 coding sequence is TGTGCCATTACAATAGAGGTTGAAGCTTTCTTT.

This clonotype was recorded at least ten times. The chain carries TRBV7-2 and TRBJ1-2; 7 positions agree with TRBD1. This CDR3 region has 15 residues. Germline V gives CDR1 SGHTA, CDR2 FQGNSA. With V trimmed by 7 bases and J by 4 bases, 12 bases remained unmatched. This CDR3 is CASTGEDRRIYGYTF. The CDR3, as DNA: TGTGCCAGCACGGGGGAGGACAGGAGAATCTATGGCTACACCTTC.

This clonotype was found many times. This rearrangement joins TRBV7-9 to TRBJ2-7; D remains unclear. This CDR3 region has 13 residues. The germline V gene has CDR1 SEHNR and CDR2 FQNEAQ (reference sequence). Trimming removed 1 base from V and 3 bases from J, with 7 bases in between. CDR3: CASSLGHDYEQYF. The CDR3 DNA sequence: TGTGCCAGCAGCTTAGGTCACGACTACGAGCAGTACTTC. The full variable domain, with the rest looked up from reference TRBV7-9 and TRBJ2-7, is DTGVSQNPRHKITKRGQNVTFRCDPISEHNRLYWYRQTLGQGPEFLTYFQNEAQLEKSRLLSDRFSAERPKGSFSTLEIQRTEQGDSAMYLCASSLGHDYEQYFGPGTRLTVT.

The chain couples TRBV20-1 to TRBJ1-2; 8 bases are a match to TRBD1. The J segment lost 5 bases and the V segment lost 5 bases, leaving 10 bases of the junction unmatched. CDR3 length: 14 residues. Germline loops: CDR1 DFQATT, CDR2 SNEGSKA (reference sequence). The CDR3 coding sequence is TGCAGTGCTCGCGTTCCAGGGGGCGCGTATGGCTACACCTTC. Amino acids: CSARVPGGAYGYTF.

As regards this clonotype: Since no conserved phenylalanine or tryptophan closes the CDR3, a read error is the likely cause. V and J are TRBV12-3 or TRBV12-4 and TRBJ2-2, with D uncertain. This CDR3 comprises 14 residues. Here the CDR3 DNA reads TGTGCCAGCAGCCTCCGTCGGAACCCCGGGGAGCTGTTTCTT. Translation gives CASSLRRNPGELFL.

At least ten counts were recorded for this clonotype. The chain uses TRBV3-1 and TRBJ2-7; weak D call: TRBD2 (6 bases). The CDR3 totals 13 residues. Trimming removed 4 bases at V and 0 bases at J, with 7 bases between. From germline, CDR1 is LGHDT and CDR2 YNNKEL (reference sequence). The CDR3 sequence is CASSPGVSYEQYF. CDR3 DNA sequence: TGTGCCAGCAGCCCGGGGGTCTCCTACGAGCAGTACTTC.

The chain carries TRBV10-3 and TRBJ2-1, with D perhaps matching TRBD2 (8 bases). In germline, CDR1 is ENHRY, CDR2 SYGVKD. The CDR3 is 19 amino acids. Between the trimmed V and J ends, which lost 4 bases and 9 bases, there was a span of 31 bases. The CDR3 sequence: CAISAPTGMERGIVGEQFF. CDR3 DNA: TGTGCCATCAGTGCGCCGACAGGGATGGAGCGGGGGATCGTCGGTGAGCAGTTCTTC.

In its sample, this clonotype was seen many times. V is TRBV6-5 and J is TRBJ1-6, with D perhaps TRBD1 (5 bases). Germline V lookup: CDR1 MNHEY, CDR2 SVGAGI. The CDR3 consists of 15 residues. Between the trimmed V and J ends, which lost 2 bases and 4 bases, there was a span of 9 bases. The DNA of the CDR3 is TGTGCCAGCAGTTACCCCAGGGAGTATAATTCACCCCTCCACTTT. Its translation is CASSYPREYNSPLHF.

The chain has TRBV9 and TRBJ1-6; 7 nucleotides align to TRBD1. V lost 4 bases to trimming and J lost 7 bases; unmatched junction nucleotides: 11. The length of the CDR3 is 16 residues. Germline V CDR1 and CDR2: SGDLS, YYNGEE. The CDR3 sequence is CASSSLSTGLNSPLHF. DNA of the CDR3: TGTGCCAGCAGCTCCCTGTCGACAGGGTTAAATTCACCCCTCCACTTT.

In nucleotides, the CDR3 is TGTGCCAGCAGCTCTGTCACAGGACCTCTTCCCGAAGAGACCCAGTACTTC. It codes for CASSSVTGPLPEETQYF. This rearrangement joins TRBV5-5 to TRBJ2-5; D possibly corresponds to TRBD1 (5 bases). Germline V gene lookup returns CDR1 SGHKS and CDR2 YYEKEE (reference sequence). The V and J ends lost 3 bases and 3 bases respectively, with 21 bases between them. The CDR3 contains 17 residues.

The chain employs TRBV6-2 or TRBV6-3 and TRBJ1-1, with D possibly TRBD1 on 6 matching bases. Germline CDR1 is MNHEY and CDR2 is SVGEGT. This CDR3 has 12 residues. Trimming left V 8 bases short and J 11 bases short, with 18 bases between. This CDR3 is CASGETGLFAFF. The CDR3 nucleotides are TGTGCCAGCGGCGAAACAGGGTTGTTCGCTTTCTTT.

A note on this clonotype: The junction does not match germline at one end; this may be a read error. The chain carries TRBV6-1 and TRBJ2-4, with D unclear. The CDR3 has 13 residues. Germline V gene data show CDR1 as MNHNS and CDR2 as SASEGT. CDR3 sequence: CASCEAAKNVQYF. CDR3 sequence (DNA): TGTGCCAGTTGCGAGGCGGCCAAAAACGTTCAGTACTTC.

V usage is TRBV12-3 or TRBV12-4 and J usage is TRBJ2-2; D is undetermined. Trimming cost V 0 bases and J 7 bases, with 3 bases left between them. The CDR3 is 12 residues long. This CDR3 reads CASSLAHGELFF. As DNA, the CDR3 is TGTGCCAGCAGTTTAGCGCACGGGGAGCTGTTTTTT.

The chain is built from TRBV19 and TRBJ1-5, with TRBD1 identical over 9 bases. CDR3 length: 16 amino acids. After removal of 7 bases from V and 3 bases from J, the junction contained 10 bases not matched to a gene. The germline gives CDR1 LNHDA, CDR2 SQIVND (reference sequence). The CDR3 loop reads CASTLEGDRVNQPQHF. CDR3 DNA: TGTGCCAGTACCCTAGAGGGGGACAGGGTCAATCAGCCCCAGCATTTT.

With respect to this clonotype: The germline gene is not matched at one end of the junction; a read error may be the cause. V and J are TRBV20-1 and TRBJ2-3; 7 bases match TRBD2. This CDR3 has 15 amino acids. The germline V gene encodes CDR1 DFQATT and CDR2 SNEGSKA (reference sequence). The CDR3 is CSAGGWGYRTDTQCF. The CDR3 nucleotides read TGCAGTGCCGGGGGGTGGGGTTATAGAACAGATACGCAGTGTTTT.

The chain has TRBV29-1 and TRBJ2-4; D may be TRBD1 (5 bases). In germline, CDR1 is SQVTM, CDR2 ANQGSEA. The ends were cut back, 4 bases at V and 9 bases at J, with 19 bases in the middle. The CDR3 sequence is 14 residues long. CDR3 sequence (DNA): TGCAGCGTTGTCGAGTCACAGGTCCAGGGCATTCAGTACTTC. This sequence encodes CSVVESQVQGIQYF.

As for this clonotype: A much larger clone is a single base away; this may be a read error. The chain carries TRBV20-1 and TRBJ1-6; D not certain. The CDR3 covers 15 residues. Per germline, CDR1 DFQATT and CDR2 SNEGSKA (reference sequence). The DNA of the CDR3 is TGCAGTGCCCTACACCGGGAGAGCAATAATTCACCCCCCCACTTT. It yields the protein CSALHRESNNSPPHF.

This clonotype was counted ten times or more. The V call is TRBV9, the J call TRBJ1-1; possibly TRBD1 for D (5 bases). The V and J ends lost 4 bases and 3 bases respectively, with 13 bases between them. Germline V gives CDR1 SGDLS, CDR2 YYNGEE. CDR3 length: 14 amino acids. The CDR3 sequence: CASSTDGAYTEAFF. The CDR3 nucleotides read TGTGCCAGCAGCACCGACGGGGCCTACACTGAAGCTTTCTTT.

This clonotype came up many times. This chain uses TRBV7-2 with TRBJ2-1; D gene uncertain. The CDR3 contains 14 residues. Per germline, CDR1 SGHTA and CDR2 FQGNSA. Deletions cut 1 base from V and 6 bases from J, with 10 bases between. The CDR3 sequence is CASSLDQETNEQFF. CDR3 DNA sequence: TGTGCCAGCAGCTTAGATCAGGAGACCAATGAGCAGTTCTTC.

The gene calls are TRBV4-1 and TRBJ1-5, with D unclear. Germline loops: CDR1 MGHRA, CDR2 YSYEKL. This CDR3 has 15 residues. V gave up 0 bases and J gave up 3 bases, with 9 bases separating them. CDR3 residues: CASSQDQAINQPQHF. The CDR3 coding sequence is TGCGCCAGCAGCCAAGATCAGGCAATCAATCAGCCCCAGCATTTT.

The table lists this clonotype with a few counts. The gene calls are TRBV9 and TRBJ1-2, with 9 bases fitting TRBD1. The CDR3 has 19 residues. V dropped 3 bases and J dropped 0; count of bases not matched to a gene: 15. Per germline, CDR1 SGDLS and CDR2 YYNGEE. Written as DNA, the CDR3 is TGTGCCAGCAGCGACGACCCCGCGACAGGGGGAATAGCTAACTATGGCTACACCTTC. It specifies CASSDDPATGGIANYGYTF.

V usage is TRBV6-5 and J usage is TRBJ1-2; D is perhaps TRBD1 (6 bases). Germline assignment: CDR1 MNHEY and CDR2 SVGAGI. CDR3 length: 17 amino acids. V lost 0 bases and J 7 bases, leaving 21 bases between the germline ends. The DNA for the CDR3 is TGTGCCAGCAGTTACTCGGGCCAGGGGCCCGCGTATGGTGGCTACACCTTC. Residues: CASSYSGQGPAYGGYTF.